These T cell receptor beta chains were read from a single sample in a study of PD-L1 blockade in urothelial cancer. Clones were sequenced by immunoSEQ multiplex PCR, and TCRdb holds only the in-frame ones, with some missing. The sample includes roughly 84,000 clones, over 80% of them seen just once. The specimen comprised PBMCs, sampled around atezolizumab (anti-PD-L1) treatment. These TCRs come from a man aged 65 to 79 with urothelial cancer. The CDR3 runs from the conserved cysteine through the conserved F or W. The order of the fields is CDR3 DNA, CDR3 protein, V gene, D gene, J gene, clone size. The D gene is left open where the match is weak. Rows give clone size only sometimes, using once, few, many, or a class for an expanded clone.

CDR3 DNA: TGTGCCAGCAGACGGACAGTGAGTCCTTTCTTT
CDR3 protein: CASRRTVSPFF
V gene: TRBV6-1
D gene: .
J gene: TRBJ1-1
clone size: few

CDR3 DNA: TGTGCCAGCAGCCAAGAATCAGTGAACTCTGGAAACACCATATATTTT
CDR3 protein: CASSQESVNSGNTIYF
V gene: TRBV4-2
D gene: .
J gene: TRBJ1-3
clone size: few

CDR3 DNA: TGTGCCAGCAGCTCCGGGGGACAGGGGGACGAGCAGTACTTC
CDR3 protein: CASSSGGQGDEQYF
V gene: TRBV5-5
D gene: TRBD1
J gene: TRBJ2-7
clone size: few

CDR3 DNA: TGTGCCAGTATTACCCGACAGGACGGCAATCAGCCCCAGCATTTT
CDR3 protein: CASITRQDGNQPQHF
V gene: TRBV19
D gene: .
J gene: TRBJ1-5
clone size: .

CDR3 DNA: TGTGCCAGCAGCAAAGACAGGGGATATCTGAACACTGAAGCTTTCTTT
CDR3 protein: CASSKDRGYLNTEAFF
V gene: TRBV21-1
D gene: .
J gene: TRBJ1-1
clone size: few

CDR3 DNA: TGTGCCAGCAAATACATAGCGGGGGAGGAAGAGACCCAGTACTTC
CDR3 protein: CASKYIAGEEETQYF
V gene: TRBV2
D gene: TRBD2
J gene: TRBJ2-5
clone size: .

CDR3 DNA: TGTGCCAGCTCACCGACAGGGATGGGGGATCAGCCCCAGCATTTT
CDR3 protein: CASSPTGMGDQPQHF
V gene: TRBV18
D gene: TRBD1
J gene: TRBJ1-5
clone size: .

CDR3 DNA: TGTGCCAGTACCCCCGACAGGGGGAATGAATTTGGGTCCCAGCATTTT
CDR3 protein: CASTPDRGNEFGSQHF
V gene: TRBV19
D gene: TRBD1
J gene: TRBJ1-5
clone size: .

CDR3 DNA: TGTGCCAGCAGATCTAGCGGGACTACCTACGAGCAGTACTTC
CDR3 protein: CASRSSGTTYEQYF
V gene: TRBV6-5
D gene: TRBD2
J gene: TRBJ2-7
clone size: .

CDR3 DNA: TGTGCCAGCAGCCAAGATCGGTCTAGCGGGAGCCCTTACAATGAGCAGTTCTTC
CDR3 protein: CASSQDRSSGSPYNEQFF
V gene: TRBV14
D gene: TRBD2
J gene: TRBJ2-1
clone size: .

CDR3 DNA: TGTGCCATCAGCCCCCTTTCTAAAGTGGGGACTAACAATGAGCAGTTCTTC
CDR3 protein: CAISPLSKVGTNNEQFF
V gene: TRBV10-3
D gene: TRBD2
J gene: TRBJ2-1
clone size: .

CDR3 DNA: TGTGCCTGGACCCGGACAGGGGGAGCCTATGGCTACACCTTC
CDR3 protein: CAWTRTGGAYGYTF
V gene: TRBV30
D gene: TRBD1
J gene: TRBJ1-2
clone size: once

CDR3 DNA: TGTGCTAGTGGTCCACCTACAGGGACACCCCTCCACTTT
CDR3 protein: CASGPPTGTPLHF
V gene: TRBV12-5
D gene: .
J gene: TRBJ1-6
clone size: .

CDR3 DNA: TGTGCCAGCACCCCTCAGGAGGGGAGGGTCGAGCAGTACTTC
CDR3 protein: CASTPQEGRVEQYF
V gene: TRBV7-2
D gene: TRBD2
J gene: TRBJ2-7
clone size: .

CDR3 DNA: TGTGCCAGCAGCTTAGGCGGGGGGTCCTACGAGCAGTACTTC
CDR3 protein: CASSLGGGSYEQYF
V gene: TRBV13
D gene: TRBD2
J gene: TRBJ2-7
clone size: few

CDR3 DNA: TGTGCTAGTGGTTTGGGGAGAACCTACGAGCAGTACTTC
CDR3 protein: CASGLGRTYEQYF
V gene: TRBV12-5
D gene: .
J gene: TRBJ2-7
clone size: .

CDR3 DNA: TGTGCCAGCAGCACCCAAGGCGGGAATTTAGCTTTCTTT
CDR3 protein: CASSTQGGNLAFF
V gene: TRBV7-3
D gene: .
J gene: TRBJ1-1
clone size: few

CDR3 DNA: TGCAGCGTTAAAAAAGGAGACGGTAGCTCCTACGAGCAGTACTTC
CDR3 protein: CSVKKGDGSSYEQYF
V gene: TRBV29-1
D gene: .
J gene: TRBJ2-7
clone size: .

CDR3 DNA: TGCAGCGTTCGGGCGGCGGCGGGGGTCTACAATGAGCAGTTCTTC
CDR3 protein: CSVRAAAGVYNEQFF
V gene: TRBV29-1
D gene: TRBD2
J gene: TRBJ2-1
clone size: once

CDR3 DNA: TGTGCCTGGAGTGTACCAGGGGGCGGAGCTAACTATGGCTACACCTTC
CDR3 protein: CAWSVPGGGANYGYTF
V gene: TRBV30
D gene: TRBD1
J gene: TRBJ1-2
clone size: few

CDR3 DNA: TGTGCCAGCAGCAAAAGGCAGGGAAGCTCTGGAAACACCATATATTTT
CDR3 protein: CASSKRQGSSGNTIYF
V gene: TRBV21-1
D gene: .
J gene: TRBJ1-3
clone size: .

CDR3 DNA: TGTGCCATCGGGGGGGTCCAAGAGACCCAGTACTTC
CDR3 protein: CAIGGVQETQYF
V gene: TRBV10-3
D gene: TRBD2
J gene: TRBJ2-5
clone size: .

CDR3 DNA: TGTGCCAGCAGTCTTCAGGGGCGTGATGAAAAACTGTTTTTT
CDR3 protein: CASSLQGRDEKLFF
V gene: TRBV27
D gene: .
J gene: TRBJ1-4
clone size: .

CDR3 DNA: TGTGCCAGCAGCTCCTACGCAAGAACAGGGAACTATGGCTACACCTTC
CDR3 protein: CASSSYARTGNYGYTF
V gene: TRBV7-9
D gene: .
J gene: TRBJ1-2
clone size: .

CDR3 DNA: TGTGCCAGCAGCTTAGATACTGGGACTAGCATGTTCAATGAGCAGTTCTTC
CDR3 protein: CASSLDTGTSMFNEQFF
V gene: TRBV5-6
D gene: TRBD2
J gene: TRBJ2-1
clone size: .

CDR3 DNA: TGTGCCAGCAGCAACAGGGGGCGTGACACAGATACGCAGTATTTT
CDR3 protein: CASSNRGRDTDTQYF
V gene: TRBV9
D gene: TRBD1
J gene: TRBJ2-3
clone size: .

CDR3 DNA: TGTGCCAGCAGTCTCAGAGGGGGAATGGATACGCAGTATTTT
CDR3 protein: CASSLRGGMDTQYF
V gene: TRBV6-6
D gene: .
J gene: TRBJ2-3
clone size: .

CDR3 DNA: TGCGCCAGCAGCTTAGAGTCCCTAGCGGTGGGTGGCGAGCAGTACTTC
CDR3 protein: CASSLESLAVGGEQYF
V gene: TRBV5-1
D gene: TRBD2
J gene: TRBJ2-7
clone size: few

CDR3 DNA: TGTGCCAGCAGTGAAGTTTACGGGCGAGGGTACGAGCAGTACTTC
CDR3 protein: CASSEVYGRGYEQYF
V gene: TRBV6-1
D gene: .
J gene: TRBJ2-7
clone size: .

CDR3 DNA: TGTGCCAGCAGTTACGGACAGGGGTCTGAAAAACTGTTTTTT
CDR3 protein: CASSYGQGSEKLFF
V gene: TRBV6-6
D gene: TRBD1
J gene: TRBJ1-4
clone size: .

CDR3 DNA: TGTGCCACCAGCGGACAGAACACCGGGGAGCTGTTTTTT
CDR3 protein: CATSGQNTGELFF
V gene: TRBV15
D gene: .
J gene: TRBJ2-2
clone size: .

CDR3 DNA: TGTGCCAGCAGCTTAGCGAGGGGGCCCTACGAGCAGTACTTC
CDR3 protein: CASSLARGPYEQYF
V gene: TRBV11-1
D gene: TRBD1
J gene: TRBJ2-7
clone size: .

CDR3 DNA: TGCAGTGCTAGTGGAGTAGATACGCAGTATTTT
CDR3 protein: CSASGVDTQYF
V gene: TRBV20-1
D gene: .
J gene: TRBJ2-3
clone size: .